This is a list of T cell receptor beta chains from one sample in a study of regulatory T cells in long-lasting Graves disease. TCRdb re-derived calls from the multiplex PCR reads in MiXCR, one entry per CDR3 protein. The table has about 660,000 distinct CDR3 sequences, about 30% seen once. The specimen was peripheral blood mononuclear cells (PBMCs), collected when the disease was refractory, from a patient treated with antithyroid drugs. These TCRs come from a female donor with Graves disease. The CDR3 runs from the conserved cysteine through the conserved F or W. D genes are given only for firm matches. The size entry is marked missing in some rows and otherwise reads once, few, many or a size class.

v_call: TRBV11-2
j_call: TRBJ1-4
d_call: .
clone_size: many
cdr3_nt: TGTGCCAGCAGCTCCGGGACTACAACTAATGAAAAACTGTTTTTT
cdr3_aa: CASSSGTTTNEKLFF

v_call: TRBV7-9
j_call: TRBJ1-1
d_call: .
clone_size: .
cdr3_nt: TGTGCCAGCAGCTTACGGCAGGGGTTCACTGAAGCTTTCTTT
cdr3_aa: CASSLRQGFTEAFF

v_call: TRBV3-1
j_call: TRBJ2-5
d_call: TRBD2
clone_size: .
cdr3_nt: TGTGCCAGCAGCCAGCGACTAGCGGCGTACCAAGAGACCCAGTACTTC
cdr3_aa: CASSQRLAAYQETQYF

v_call: TRBV20-1
j_call: TRBJ2-5
d_call: .
clone_size: .
cdr3_nt: TGCAGTGCTAGTGGGGTGGTAGAGACCCAGTACTTC
cdr3_aa: CSASGVVETQYF

v_call: TRBV6-1
j_call: TRBJ2-2
d_call: TRBD2
clone_size: .
cdr3_nt: TGTGCCAGCCATAAAGCTGGCGGGAGGGTGGGGACCGGGGAGCTGTTTTTT
cdr3_aa: CASHKAGGRVGTGELFF

v_call: TRBV3-1
j_call: TRBJ2-1
d_call: TRBD1
clone_size: .
cdr3_nt: TGTGCCAGCAGCCACTCCCGAGGGACAGGGGCAGACAATGAGCAGTTCTTC
cdr3_aa: CASSHSRGTGADNEQFF

v_call: TRBV25-1
j_call: TRBJ2-3
d_call: TRBD2
clone_size: .
cdr3_nt: TGTGCCAGCAGTGAACTGGGAGGGGAGACAGATACGCAGTATTTT
cdr3_aa: CASSELGGETDTQYF

v_call: TRBV2
j_call: TRBJ1-5
d_call: .
clone_size: .
cdr3_nt: TGTGCCAGCAGTGGAGGGGAGGGTCAGCCCCAGCATTTT
cdr3_aa: CASSGGEGQPQHF

v_call: TRBV28
j_call: TRBJ1-1
d_call: .
clone_size: many
cdr3_nt: TGTGCCAGCAGTTTAACACGGGTCACTGAAGCTTTCTTT
cdr3_aa: CASSLTRVTEAFF

v_call: TRBV4-1
j_call: TRBJ2-7
d_call: TRBD2
clone_size: .
cdr3_nt: TGCGCCAGCAGCCAAGATATAGCGGGGTACTCCTACGAGCAGTACTTC
cdr3_aa: CASSQDIAGYSYEQYF

v_call: TRBV12-3/TRBV12-4
j_call: TRBJ1-2
d_call: .
clone_size: .
cdr3_nt: TGTGCCAGCAGTAGGGTTGGGAATGGCTACACCTTC
cdr3_aa: CASSRVGNGYTF

v_call: TRBV15
j_call: TRBJ1-5
d_call: .
clone_size: many
cdr3_nt: TGTGCCACCAGCAGAGTGCCGTTCAGCAATCAGCCCCAGCATTTT
cdr3_aa: CATSRVPFSNQPQHF

v_call: TRBV30
j_call: TRBJ2-7
d_call: .
clone_size: .
cdr3_nt: TGTGCCTGGAGTGCCCAAATAGCTAGCGAGCAGTACTTC
cdr3_aa: CAWSAQIASEQYF

v_call: TRBV28
j_call: TRBJ1-4
d_call: .
clone_size: many
cdr3_nt: TGTGCCAGCAGTTTATGGGGGACGGCCGAAAAACTGTTTTTT
cdr3_aa: CASSLWGTAEKLFF

v_call: TRBV2
j_call: TRBJ1-5
d_call: TRBD1
clone_size: .
cdr3_nt: TGTGCCAGCAGTGAAAGCAGGGGGCGAAATCAGCCCCAGCATTTT
cdr3_aa: CASSESRGRNQPQHF

v_call: TRBV18
j_call: TRBJ2-7
d_call: TRBD1
clone_size: many
cdr3_nt: TGTGCCAGCTCAACAGGGGTCGAGCAGTACTTC
cdr3_aa: CASSTGVEQYF

v_call: TRBV6-5
j_call: TRBJ1-1
d_call: .
clone_size: .
cdr3_nt: TGTGCCAGCAGTTACGCAGACAAGGGGGGAACTGAAGCTTTCTTT
cdr3_aa: CASSYADKGGTEAFF

v_call: TRBV6-1
j_call: TRBJ1-1
d_call: TRBD1
clone_size: many
cdr3_nt: TGTGCCAGCAGAGAACAGGGGCCAAACACTGAAGCTTTCTTT
cdr3_aa: CASREQGPNTEAFF

v_call: TRBV6-9
j_call: TRBJ1-6
d_call: TRBD1
clone_size: few
cdr3_nt: TGTGCCAGCAGCTATCGGGACAGGGTGGATTCACCCCTCCACTTT
cdr3_aa: CASSYRDRVDSPLHF

v_call: TRBV20-1
j_call: TRBJ2-1
d_call: TRBD2
clone_size: .
cdr3_nt: TGCAGTGCTAGTTTGTTAGCGGGAGTCACTGAGCAGTTCTTC
cdr3_aa: CSASLLAGVTEQFF

v_call: TRBV11-2
j_call: TRBJ2-2
d_call: .
clone_size: few
cdr3_nt: TGTGCCAGCAGCTACCCACCCGCGGAGGAGGACACCGGGGAGCTGTTTTTT
cdr3_aa: CASSYPPAEEDTGELFF

v_call: TRBV5-1
j_call: TRBJ2-1
d_call: .
clone_size: once
cdr3_nt: TGCGCCAGCAGCTTGGGAGGGGAGGCCTACAATGAGCAGTTCTTC
cdr3_aa: CASSLGGEAYNEQFF

v_call: TRBV2
j_call: TRBJ1-1
d_call: .
clone_size: few
cdr3_nt: TGTGCCAGCAGCAACCGCAGGGCCATAGGCACTGAAGCTTTCTTT
cdr3_aa: CASSNRRAIGTEAFF

v_call: TRBV4-1
j_call: TRBJ1-2
d_call: .
clone_size: .
cdr3_nt: TGCGCCAGCAGCCAAGTGGGGGAAGAAGGTGGCTACACCTTC
cdr3_aa: CASSQVGEEGGYTF

v_call: TRBV5-1
j_call: TRBJ2-2
d_call: .
clone_size: .
cdr3_nt: TGCGCCAGCAGCTCACCAGGACACACCGGGGAGCTGTTTTTT
cdr3_aa: CASSSPGHTGELFF

v_call: TRBV6-2/TRBV6-3
j_call: TRBJ1-2
d_call: .
clone_size: .
cdr3_nt: TGTGCCAGCGCATCCCCCCCACATGGCTACACCTTC
cdr3_aa: CASASPPHGYTF

v_call: TRBV7-9
j_call: TRBJ2-7
d_call: TRBD1
clone_size: few
cdr3_nt: TGTGCCAGCAGCTTTCCCGACAGGGCCTACGAGCAGTACTTC
cdr3_aa: CASSFPDRAYEQYF

v_call: TRBV27
j_call: TRBJ2-2
d_call: .
clone_size: once
cdr3_nt: TGTGCCAGCAGTTTCCGCTGGTGGGGGGTAGCCGGGGAGCTGTTTTTT
cdr3_aa: CASSFRWWGVAGELFF

v_call: TRBV6-1
j_call: TRBJ1-1
d_call: .
clone_size: many
cdr3_nt: TGTGCCAGCATCCCACCTGCAGGTTACACTGAAGCTTTCTTT
cdr3_aa: CASIPPAGYTEAFF

v_call: TRBV3-1
j_call: TRBJ1-2
d_call: .
clone_size: few
cdr3_nt: TGTGCCAGCAGCCGGATGCCGGGCAGGGACTATGGCTACACCTTC
cdr3_aa: CASSRMPGRDYGYTF

v_call: TRBV9
j_call: TRBJ1-1
d_call: TRBD1
clone_size: .
cdr3_nt: TGTGCCAGCAGCGTGGGGGACAGGGGAGGCTCTGAAGCTTTCTTT
cdr3_aa: CASSVGDRGGSEAFF

v_call: TRBV9
j_call: TRBJ1-2
d_call: .
clone_size: .
cdr3_nt: TGTGCCAGCAGCGCCTACAGCTATGGCTACACCTTC
cdr3_aa: CASSAYSYGYTF

v_call: TRBV20-1
j_call: TRBJ1-5
d_call: TRBD1
clone_size: few
cdr3_nt: TGCAGTGCCACAGACAGGGTAGTTGGCAATCAGCCCCAGCATTTT
cdr3_aa: CSATDRVVGNQPQHF

v_call: TRBV27
j_call: TRBJ1-1
d_call: TRBD1
clone_size: few
cdr3_nt: TGTGCCAGCAGTAGGACAGGGTGGACTGAAGCTTTCTTT
cdr3_aa: CASSRTGWTEAFF

v_call: TRBV6-1
j_call: TRBJ2-7
d_call: TRBD2
clone_size: many
cdr3_nt: TGTGCCAGCAGATTAGCGGGAGGGCCGGATGAGCAGTACTTC
cdr3_aa: CASRLAGGPDEQYF

v_call: TRBV12-3/TRBV12-4
j_call: TRBJ1-1
d_call: .
clone_size: many
cdr3_nt: TGTGCCAGCAGCCCATCAGGGAGGAACACTGAAGCTTTCTTT
cdr3_aa: CASSPSGRNTEAFF

v_call: TRBV18
j_call: TRBJ1-5
d_call: .
clone_size: .
cdr3_nt: TGTGCCAGCTCACCGTCCGGGGTCAATCAGCCCCAGCATTTT
cdr3_aa: CASSPSGVNQPQHF

v_call: TRBV5-1
j_call: TRBJ1-2
d_call: .
clone_size: .
cdr3_nt: TGCGCCAGCAGCTTGGGGATCCGGGGCTATGGCTACACCTTC
cdr3_aa: CASSLGIRGYGYTF

v_call: TRBV6-1
j_call: TRBJ1-2
d_call: .
clone_size: many
cdr3_nt: TGTGCCAGCAGTGAAGGTTGGAATGGGGCCGGATCCGACACCTTC
cdr3_aa: CASSEGWNGAGSDTF

v_call: TRBV13
j_call: TRBJ1-2
d_call: .
clone_size: few
cdr3_nt: TGTGCCAGCACCCCACAGCGAAGTAACTATGGCTACACCTTC
cdr3_aa: CASTPQRSNYGYTF

v_call: TRBV29-1
j_call: TRBJ1-1
d_call: .
clone_size: .
cdr3_nt: TGCAGCGTTGAAGTGGGGGGTAACACTGAAGCTTTCTTT
cdr3_aa: CSVEVGGNTEAFF

v_call: TRBV2
j_call: TRBJ2-7
d_call: .
clone_size: few
cdr3_nt: TGTGCCAGCGCCTTTCAGCCGACTCCTTCCTACGAGCAGTACTTC
cdr3_aa: CASAFQPTPSYEQYF

v_call: TRBV2
j_call: TRBJ2-5
d_call: TRBD1
clone_size: many
cdr3_nt: TGTGCCAGCCGTGGACAGGGGGCGCGAAGTGAGACCCAGTACTTC
cdr3_aa: CASRGQGARSETQYF

v_call: TRBV12-3/TRBV12-4
j_call: TRBJ2-7
d_call: .
clone_size: many
cdr3_nt: TGTGCCAGCAGTTTAGTGGGAGAGGACTACGAGCAGTACTTC
cdr3_aa: CASSLVGEDYEQYF

v_call: TRBV6-1
j_call: TRBJ2-7
d_call: .
clone_size: few
cdr3_nt: TGTGCCAGCAGTGAAGGTGGATCCGACTCCTACGAGCAGTACTTC
cdr3_aa: CASSEGGSDSYEQYF

v_call: TRBV2
j_call: TRBJ1-6
d_call: .
clone_size: .
cdr3_nt: TGTGCCAGCACGGGAGGCGTAGGCCTGAATTCACCCCTCCACTTT
cdr3_aa: CASTGGVGLNSPLHF

v_call: TRBV28
j_call: TRBJ1-2
d_call: .
clone_size: many
cdr3_nt: TGTGCCAGCATCAGGGAGGGCTATGGCTACACCTTC
cdr3_aa: CASIREGYGYTF

v_call: TRBV15
j_call: TRBJ2-7
d_call: TRBD2
clone_size: many
cdr3_nt: TGTGCCACCAGTAGGCTAGCGGGGGAGGAGCAGTACTTC
cdr3_aa: CATSRLAGEEQYF

v_call: TRBV19
j_call: TRBJ1-2
d_call: TRBD1
clone_size: .
cdr3_nt: TGTGCCACCGAACACTACACCGGGACAGGGTATGGCTACACCTTC
cdr3_aa: CATEHYTGTGYGYTF

v_call: TRBV11-2
j_call: TRBJ2-2
d_call: TRBD2
clone_size: .
cdr3_nt: TGTGCCAGCAGCCGTACTCTTGGACTAGCGGGAGTATCCACCGGGGAGCTGTTTTTT
cdr3_aa: CASSRTLGLAGVSTGELFF

v_call: TRBV11-2
j_call: TRBJ2-7
d_call: TRBD2
clone_size: few
cdr3_nt: TGTGCCAGCAAAAGGGAACTAGCGGGAAACTACGAGCAGTACTTC
cdr3_aa: CASKRELAGNYEQYF

v_call: TRBV5-1
j_call: TRBJ2-3
d_call: TRBD1
clone_size: .
cdr3_nt: TGCGCCAGCTATGGGACAGCGAGCACAGATACGCAGTATTTT
cdr3_aa: CASYGTASTDTQYF

v_call: TRBV14
j_call: TRBJ2-5
d_call: .
clone_size: .
cdr3_nt: TGTGCCAGCAGCCCGGGGCCGGGGGACGAGACCCAGTACTTC
cdr3_aa: CASSPGPGDETQYF

v_call: TRBV11-2
j_call: TRBJ2-5
d_call: .
clone_size: many
cdr3_nt: TGTGCCAGCAGCAATAAAGATAGAGGGGCAGAGACCCAGTACTTC
cdr3_aa: CASSNKDRGAETQYF

v_call: TRBV12-3/TRBV12-4
j_call: TRBJ2-5
d_call: .
clone_size: many
cdr3_nt: TGTGCCAGCAGGGGTCCCAGGACAGTGGGCGATGAGACCCAGTACTTC
cdr3_aa: CASRGPRTVGDETQYF